This T cell receptor (beta chain) was identified in a study of radiotherapy plus CTLA-4 blockade in lung cancer (dated by TCRdb to 2016 to 2019). For the study in its entirety: Among the enrolled patients, 18% had an objective response, and less than 40% reached disease control. Findings and caveats that apply to the study as a whole: Early dynamic changes in blood T cell clones, together with increased serum interferon-beta after radiation, were reported as the strongest predictors of response. TCR clones derived from tumors expanded in peripheral blood after treatment with radiotherapy and ipilimumab.

The study tested focal radiation therapy combined with CTLA-4 blockade (ipilimumab) in patients with chemo-refractory metastatic non-small-cell lung cancer. V gives up 10 bases and J gives up 3 bases, and the segment between their germline ends measures 10 bases. For CDR1 and CDR2, the germline V gene lists MDHEN and SYDVKM. From its cysteine to its phenylalanine, the CDR3 spans 12 amino acids. CDR3 DNA only is kept here, 36 bases in frame from base 1. The library relied on the immunoSEQ multiplex PCR assay. As stored in TCRdb, this immuneACCESS dataset retains in-frame rearrangements with V and J assigned. A fraction of the clones does not appear; measured against another copy, unresolved V genes explain less than half of the discrepancy, and the remainder lacks a known reason. For this sample the table gives roughly 98,000 clones, of which around 83% were detected only once. Of the sample, less than 15% falls within the top ten clones.

This clone was seen only a few times. The specificity of this receptor is unknown. Base-call qualities are not available, and no considerably larger clone is one nucleotide away. The specimen comprised peripheral blood, sampled from a patient treated with radiotherapy plus ipilimumab. The sequence came from a human donor with non-small cell lung cancer that progressed on radiotherapy plus ipilimumab. Recombination connected TRBV28 to TRBJ1-5, with an unclear D gene assignment. The DNA sequence follows: TGTGCCACTAGTGAGATCAATCAGCCCCAGCATTTT. Translated, it reads CATSEINQPQHF. With the rest looked up from the reference TRBV28 and TRBJ1-5 genes rather than sequenced, the full variable domain is DVKVTQSSRYLVKRTGEKVFLECVQDMDHENMFWYRQDPGLGLRLIYFSYDVKMKEKGDIPEGYSVSREKKERFSLILESASTNQTSMYLCATSEINQPQHFGDGTRLSIL.